The 8 T cell receptor beta chains reported below all come from one sample, sequenced in a study of T cells in localized non-small cell lung cancer. Clones were read by immunoSEQ multiplex PCR, and TCRdb kept only the in-frame ones, dropping some. Seen here are some 21,000 clones, 75% to 95% observed once, and the top ten hold 6.9%. The input for sequencing was peripheral blood, taken before any cancer treatment. These receptors were collected from a woman aged 35 to 70 with stage I lung adenocarcinoma.

CDR3 protein: CASSQELNYEQYF. Here the CDR3 DNA reads TGCGCCAGCAGCCAAGAACTTAATTACGAGCAGTACTTC. V and J are TRBV4-3 and TRBJ2-7; no clear D. This CDR3 comprises 13 residues. V shed 0 bases and J shed 4 bases, with 7 bases lying between them. Germline CDR1 is LGHNA and CDR2 is YSLEER.

V usage is TRBV28 and J usage is TRBJ2-2; TRBD2 might be the D (5 bases). Between the trimmed V and J ends, which lost 8 bases and 16 bases, there was a span of 32 bases. This CDR3 contains 16 residues. Germline CDR1 MDHEN, CDR2 SYDVKM. The CDR3 loop is CASRAAAETGELHPFF. The CDR3 DNA sequence: TGTGCCAGCCGGGCAGCGGCGGAAACCGGGGAGCTGCACCCGTTTTTT. The whole variable domain, filled in from reference TRBV28 and TRBJ2-2, reads DVKVTQSSRYLVKRTGEKVFLECVQDMDHENMFWYRQDPGLGLRLIYFSYDVKMKEKGDIPEGYSVSREKKERFSLILESASTNQTSMYLCASRAAAETGELHPFFGEGSRLTVL.

The chain carries TRBV13 and TRBJ2-1; 10 nucleotides line up with TRBD2. With V trimmed by 2 bases and J by 4 bases, 11 bases remained unmatched. This CDR3 has 18 residues. Per germline, CDR1 PRHDT and CDR2 FYEKMQ (reference sequence). The CDR3 reads CASSLRYYRTSGYNEQFF. As DNA, the CDR3 is TGTGCCAGCAGCTTAAGATACTATCGGACTAGCGGTTACAATGAGCAGTTCTTC. The full variable domain, completed using reference TRBV13 and TRBJ2-1, is AAGVIQSPRHLIKEKRETATLKCYPIPRHDTVYWYQQGPGQDPQFLISFYEKMQSDKGSIPDRFSAQQFSDYHSELNMSSLELGDSALYFCASSLRYYRTSGYNEQFFGPGTRLTVL.

This chain links TRBV28 with TRBJ1-2, with 8 bases lining up with TRBD1. V shed 5 bases, J shed 6 bases, and the junction held 8 bases outside the gene matches. CDR1 MDHEN and CDR2 SYDVKM come from the germline V gene. This CDR3 contains 14 residues. CDR3 in amino acids: CASSTGQGWDGYTF. The CDR3 bases are TGTGCCAGCAGTACCGGACAGGGTTGGGATGGCTACACCTTC.

The J gene is TRBJ2-2, the V gene TRBV2; 7 bases fit TRBD2. This CDR3 is 15 amino acids long. From germline, CDR1 is SNHLY and CDR2 FYNNEI. With 4 bases clipped from V and 9 bases from J, the junction kept 11 bases outside the gene matches. CDR3 bases: TGTGCCAGCAGTGCACGACTAGCCCAGATTAGGGAGCTGTTTTTT. Amino acid sequence: CASSARLAQIRELFF.

This rearrangement joins TRBV7-9 to TRBJ2-4, with unresolved D. V was clipped by 5 bases and J by 6 bases, with 17 bases between them. In germline, CDR1 is SEHNR, CDR2 FQNEAQ (reference sequence). This CDR3 is built from 15 residues. CDR3 nucleotide sequence: TGTGCCAGCAGCCTAGTTGACGCCGAGTTAAACATTCAGTACTTC. Residues: CASSLVDAELNIQYF.

The chain carries TRBV10-3 and TRBJ1-1, with a weak D call TRBD1 (6 bases). The germline V gene encodes CDR1 ENHRY and CDR2 SYGVKD. The CDR3 contains 13 residues. Trimming took 8 bases from V and 4 from J, leaving 14 bases between them. CDR3 protein: CAIGGPEGTEAFF. Written as DNA, the CDR3 is TGTGCCATCGGGGGCCCCGAGGGCACTGAAGCTTTCTTT.

The V call is TRBV6-1, the J call TRBJ2-1; 13 positions agree with TRBD2. This CDR3 is 17 amino acids long. The V gene's germline CDR1 is MNHNS and CDR2 SASEGT. J gave up 4 bases and V 6 bases, and 9 bases lay outside the gene matches. The CDR3 nucleotides are TGTGCCAGCAGGGAACGACTAGCGGGAGGTTTATACAATGAGCAGTTCTTC. Amino acids: CASRERLAGGLYNEQFF.